This record covers a single T cell receptor beta chain. This CDR3 has 17 residues. The record originates from a study of T cells expressing NK-cell markers. TCRdb re-called the 5' RACE reads, yielding one record per CDR3 amino acid sequence without DNA. Its table lists roughly 390,000 distinct CDR3 sequences. This TCR derives from a man aged 18 to 70 in good health. The chain recombines TRBV12-3 or TRBV12-4 with TRBJ1-4; TCRdb names TRBD1, which stays unverified in the absence of DNA. Sequenced: blood T cells: a sorted CD56 or NKG2C T cell subset, CD4+ or CD8+ T cells, or bulk PBMC T cells (not recorded which). The chain's CDR3 is CASRPGQGISANEKLFF.